The clone carrying this T cell receptor beta chain turned up a few times. Its antigen is still unknown. A single record per CDR3 protein comes from TCRdb applying MiXCR to the 5' RACE reads. This sample has some 290,000 distinct CDR3 sequences, with under 20% found just once. The CDR3 runs to 16 residues. With V trimmed by 0 bases and J by 0 bases, 3 bases remained unmatched. The germline V gene encodes CDR1 LGHNA and CDR2 YSLEER. This sample was included in a study of T-cell memory formation after mild COVID-19. General study points: Later expanders leaned CD4+, whereas clones that contracted between day 15 and 85 were balanced CD4/CD8. Some SARS-CoV-2-responding clones were already detected in memory before infection.

This sequence joins TRBV4-3 and TRBJ2-3; the match to TRBD1 covers 7 bases. The sequenced sample was PBMCs or a T cell subset sorted from them (not recorded which). This receptor was taken from a man younger than 35 who had mild COVID-19 (a few samples of this study predate the infection). Cell type and time point are not known. The CDR3 spells CASSQEDRRSTDTQYF. The DNA of the CDR3 is TGCGCCAGCAGCCAAGAGGACAGGCGAAGCACAGATACGCAGTATTTT.